These T cell receptor beta chains were read from a single sample in a study of shared clonotypes between healthy human individuals. Method: immunoSEQ multiplex PCR; TCRdb's copy keeps in-frame clones and lacks some. Of 450,000 to 700,000 clones detected, nearly 97% appear once; the ten largest clones hold 0.11%. The source material was naive CD8+ T cells sorted from blood. The receptors derive from a woman aged 25 to 39 in good health. Each CDR3 is given without its conserved first and last residue. Each record gives: V gene, CDR3 protein.

>TRBV9
ASSGGDQAEQF
>TRBV29-1
SVEDQSLTGIGQF
>TRBV27
ASSLLFRGPTDTQY
>TRBV28
ASSLAGSSYEQY
>TRBV19
ASSIVEATNEKLF
>TRBV9
ASSVGEGGGWNEQF
>TRBV13
ASSSRGGTGAYEQY
>TRBV13
ASSRGKLRSEQY
>TRBV20-1
SADFNYEQY
>TRBV12-5
ASGFDRETSTDTQY
>TRBV7-8
ASSLATTDLGASYNEQF
>TRBV9
ASSDWDIPGNTIY
>TRBV29-1
SVEFPDTYEQY
>TRBV4-1
ASSQIEGTGAF
>TRBV27
ASAGGNNEQF
>TRBV10-3
AISESTRDRAKHEQY
>TRBV5-6
ASSFGTGEQPQH
>TRBV5-1
ASSRLSAGTGRSYEQY
>TRBV5-6
ASSAPGLAESYEQY
>TRBV5-1
ASSPLGTSGSASYNEQF
>TRBV25-1
ASSEWPVAGGTDTQY
>TRBV19
ASTAPGELF
>TRBV6-1
ASSTPGPSYGYT
>TRBV29-1
SVDNGLADSYNEQF
>TRBV9
ASSVGLAGVSGELF
>TRBV4-1
ASSPGLSNTGELF
>TRBV29-1
SVPGATGELF
>TRBV6-4
ASSDTGTSNEQF
>TRBV11-2
ASSPDRGWSPLH
>TRBV28
ASSGRDRVFHYGYT
>TRBV5-6
ASSLSVREHEQY
>TRBV19
ASSIWVGLNEQY
>TRBV30
AWSVPPWGPGNEQF
>TRBV4-1
ASSQVTYYEQY
>TRBV5-1
ASSSRQGFYQPQH
>TRBV9
ASSAGYNQPQH
>TRBV28
ASSSSSGANVLT